These T cell receptor beta chains were read from a single sample in a study of blood T cells in healthy people across ages. MiXCR, applied by TCRdb to the 5' RACE reads, yields one record per CDR3 protein. Here the sample spans about 1,500,000 distinct CDR3 sequences, 28% being singletons. Sequencing input: blood. The receptors were sampled from a woman in her 30s in good health. CDR3s include the opening cysteine and the closing phenylalanine or tryptophan. A D gene is named only where the DNA matches it firmly. Size is stated for part of the rows, as once, few or many counts, or as a class when the clone is expanded.

abundance: NA
j_gene: TRBJ1-4
d_gene: NA
v_gene: TRBV20-1
CDR3nt: TGCAGTGCTAGGGAGGGGAGGAATGAAAAACTGTTTTTT
CDR3aa: CSAREGRNEKLFF

abundance: NA
j_gene: TRBJ2-1
d_gene: TRBD1
v_gene: TRBV14
CDR3nt: TGTGCCAGCAGCCGACCTCCGAGGACAGGGTGGCATGAGCAGTTCTTC
CDR3aa: CASSRPPRTGWHEQFF

abundance: NA
j_gene: TRBJ2-1
d_gene: TRBD1
v_gene: TRBV6-1
CDR3nt: TGTGCCAGCAGCAAGGACAGGATGCACAATGAGCAGTTCTTC
CDR3aa: CASSKDRMHNEQFF

abundance: many
j_gene: TRBJ2-1
d_gene: NA
v_gene: TRBV12-3/TRBV12-4
CDR3nt: TGTGCCAGCAGTTTAGCCTGGGCGCAGTTCTTC
CDR3aa: CASSLAWAQFF

abundance: few
j_gene: TRBJ1-4
d_gene: NA
v_gene: TRBV18
CDR3nt: TGTGCCAGCTCACCACGCAGTTATGAGAATAATGAAAAACTGTTTTTT
CDR3aa: CASSPRSYENNEKLFF

abundance: many
j_gene: TRBJ1-5
d_gene: NA
v_gene: TRBV7-9
CDR3nt: TGTGCCAGCAGCTTGGGGGGACACCTGAATCAGCCCCAGCATTTT
CDR3aa: CASSLGGHLNQPQHF

abundance: many
j_gene: TRBJ2-3
d_gene: TRBD2
v_gene: TRBV20-1
CDR3nt: TGCAGTGCTAGCGGGACTAGCAGTAATCCAGATACGCAGTATTTT
CDR3aa: CSASGTSSNPDTQYF

abundance: NA
j_gene: TRBJ2-5
d_gene: TRBD1
v_gene: TRBV11-3
CDR3nt: TGTGCCAGCAGCAAACGGACAGGTCTCGGGGAGACCCAGTACTTC
CDR3aa: CASSKRTGLGETQYF

abundance: NA
j_gene: TRBJ2-3
d_gene: NA
v_gene: TRBV2
CDR3nt: TGTGCCAGCAGTGGAGCTTCGGCCCCTCGCACAGATACGCAGTATTTT
CDR3aa: CASSGASAPRTDTQYF

abundance: NA
j_gene: TRBJ2-3
d_gene: NA
v_gene: TRBV11-2
CDR3nt: TGTGCCAGCAGCACATACAGGGTGGATACGCAGTATTTT
CDR3aa: CASSTYRVDTQYF

abundance: few
j_gene: TRBJ2-6
d_gene: NA
v_gene: TRBV7-3
CDR3nt: TGTGCCAGCAGCCCGACCGGGACAAACTCTGGGGCCAACGTCCTGACTTTC
CDR3aa: CASSPTGTNSGANVLTF

abundance: NA
j_gene: TRBJ2-2
d_gene: TRBD2
v_gene: TRBV6-5
CDR3nt: TGTGCCAGCAGGCCTCCGGGACTACCTAACACCGGGGAGCTGTTTTTT
CDR3aa: CASRPPGLPNTGELFF

abundance: many
j_gene: TRBJ2-7
d_gene: NA
v_gene: TRBV12-3/TRBV12-4
CDR3nt: TGTGCCAGCAGTCGCATGGGGAGTTCCTACGAGCAGTACTTC
CDR3aa: CASSRMGSSYEQYF

abundance: many
j_gene: TRBJ2-4
d_gene: NA
v_gene: TRBV6-5
CDR3nt: TGTGCCAGCAGTTACAGAGCGGGTGGGGGCATTCAGTACTTC
CDR3aa: CASSYRAGGGIQYF

abundance: NA
j_gene: TRBJ2-1
d_gene: TRBD1
v_gene: TRBV7-2
CDR3nt: TGTGCCAGCAGCACGGACAGGGGCGATGAGCAGTTCTTC
CDR3aa: CASSTDRGDEQFF

abundance: NA
j_gene: TRBJ1-2
d_gene: NA
v_gene: TRBV28
CDR3nt: TGTGCCAGCAGTTTGCCAGGGGCCTATGGCTGCACCTTC
CDR3aa: CASSLPGAYGCTF

abundance: NA
j_gene: TRBJ2-3
d_gene: NA
v_gene: TRBV5-1
CDR3nt: TGCGCCAGCAGCCCCCGGGATTTTAACACAGATACGCAGTATTTT
CDR3aa: CASSPRDFNTDTQYF

abundance: NA
j_gene: TRBJ2-4
d_gene: NA
v_gene: TRBV3-1
CDR3nt: TGTGCCAGCAGCCAAGCAGGGGTCACCCAGTACTTC
CDR3aa: CASSQAGVTQYF

abundance: NA
j_gene: TRBJ2-1
d_gene: TRBD2
v_gene: TRBV12-3/TRBV12-4
CDR3nt: TGTGCCAGCAGTTTCCGGACTAGCGGCCACAATGAGCAGTTCTTC
CDR3aa: CASSFRTSGHNEQFF

abundance: NA
j_gene: TRBJ1-4
d_gene: TRBD1
v_gene: TRBV11-2
CDR3nt: TGTGCCAGCAGCCGCAGACAGGGGCTTAATGAAAAACTGTTTTTT
CDR3aa: CASSRRQGLNEKLFF

abundance: NA
j_gene: TRBJ1-5
d_gene: TRBD1
v_gene: TRBV6-1
CDR3nt: TGTGCCAGCATTCCAGGACAGGGGCAGGCGCCCCAGCATTTT
CDR3aa: CASIPGQGQAPQHF

abundance: many
j_gene: TRBJ1-2
d_gene: NA
v_gene: TRBV4-3
CDR3nt: TGCGCCAGCAGCCAAGAGGGCCACGGGGGCTACACCTTC
CDR3aa: CASSQEGHGGYTF

abundance: NA
j_gene: TRBJ1-3
d_gene: NA
v_gene: TRBV4-3
CDR3nt: TGCGCCAGCAGCCAAGATAGCCAGGGTGTATCTGGAAACACCATATATTTT
CDR3aa: CASSQDSQGVSGNTIYF

abundance: few
j_gene: TRBJ2-7
d_gene: TRBD1
v_gene: TRBV5-6
CDR3nt: TGTGCCAGCAGCTCAATCCGGGACAGGGTATACGAGCAGTACTTC
CDR3aa: CASSSIRDRVYEQYF

abundance: few
j_gene: TRBJ2-5
d_gene: TRBD2
v_gene: TRBV7-3
CDR3nt: TGTGCCAGCAGCCCACACGGGACTATCCAAGAGACCCAGTACTTC
CDR3aa: CASSPHGTIQETQYF

abundance: once
j_gene: TRBJ2-5
d_gene: NA
v_gene: TRBV29-1
CDR3nt: TGCAGCTTTTTCCGGGAGACCCAGTACTTC
CDR3aa: CSFFRETQYF

abundance: few
j_gene: TRBJ2-2
d_gene: TRBD2
v_gene: TRBV12-5
CDR3nt: TGTGCTAGTGGTTTGGTAGGGGAGGGCCCAACCGGGGAGCTGTTTTTT
CDR3aa: CASGLVGEGPTGELFF